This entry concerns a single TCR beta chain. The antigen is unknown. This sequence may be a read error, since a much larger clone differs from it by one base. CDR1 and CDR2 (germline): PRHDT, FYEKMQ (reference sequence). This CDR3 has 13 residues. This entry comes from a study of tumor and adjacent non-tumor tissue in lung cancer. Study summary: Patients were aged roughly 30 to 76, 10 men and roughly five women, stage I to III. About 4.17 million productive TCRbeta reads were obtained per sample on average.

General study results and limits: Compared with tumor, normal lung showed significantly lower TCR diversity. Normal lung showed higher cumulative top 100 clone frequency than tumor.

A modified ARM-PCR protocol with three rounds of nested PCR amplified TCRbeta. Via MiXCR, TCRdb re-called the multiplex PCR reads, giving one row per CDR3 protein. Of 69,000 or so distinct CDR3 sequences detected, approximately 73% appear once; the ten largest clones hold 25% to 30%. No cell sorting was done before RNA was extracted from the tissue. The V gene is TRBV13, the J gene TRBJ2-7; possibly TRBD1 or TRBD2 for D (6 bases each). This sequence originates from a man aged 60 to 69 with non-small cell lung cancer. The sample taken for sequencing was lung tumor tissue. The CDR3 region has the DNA TGTGCCACCAGCTTAGGGGGGCCCTACGAGCAGTACTTC. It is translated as CATSLGGPYEQYF.